This T cell receptor beta chain was captured by sequencing in a study of shared clonotypes between healthy human individuals. The repertoire was sequenced with immunoSEQ multiplex PCR; TCRdb's copy has only in-frame clones and lacks some. The sample has about 2.4 million clones, roughly 93% seen once. Naive CD45RA+ and memory CD45RA-negative subsets were split from CD4+ cells. The source of this sequence is a man aged 18-30 years in good health. Some clones in this sample may be carry-over from other donors' samples. Sequencing was done on a sample of naive CD4+ T cells from PBMCs. The subset here: CD45RA+ positively selected.

Written as DNA, the CDR3 is TGTGCCAGCAGCGGACAGAGGACAGAGGCTACTAACTATGGCTACACCTTC. Protein: CASSGQRTEATNYGYTF. The V and J genes are TRBV9 and TRBJ1-2; D possibly corresponds to TRBD1 (6 bases). V shed 3 bases and J shed 0 bases, with 18 bases lying between them. The CDR3 consists of 17 residues. The germline CDR1 and CDR2 sequences are SGDLS and YYNGEE. The entire variable domain, with the rest obtained from reference TRBV9 and TRBJ1-2, is as follows: DSGVTQTPKHLITATGQRVTLRCSPRSGDLSVYWYQQSLDQGLQFLIQYYNGEERAKGNILERFSAQQFPDLHSELNLSSLELGDSALYFCASSGQRTEATNYGYTFGSGTRLTVV.